Listed below are T cell receptor beta chains from one sample, sequenced in a study of T-cell memory formation after mild COVID-19. TCRdb fed the 5' RACE reads into MiXCR, producing one record per CDR3 protein. This table holds 500,000 to 550,000 distinct CDR3 sequences, about a fifth found once. The specimen was PBMCs or a T cell subset sorted from them (not recorded which). These receptors originate from an adult woman who had mild COVID-19 (a few samples of this study predate the infection). Cell type and time point are not known. Both conserved end residues are part of each CDR3. Each record gives: CDR3 DNA, CDR3 protein, D gene, clone size, V gene, J gene. The D gene is left open where the match is weak. Clone size is stated in some rows and not others, as once, few, many or a class when expanded.

TGTGCCTGGAGTGTCGGCAGGGTCACTGAAGCTTTCTTT	CAWSVGRVTEAFF	.	few	TRBV30	TRBJ1-1
TGTGCCAGCAGCTCCTCGGCTAGCGGCAATGAGCAGTTCTTC	CASSSSASGNEQFF	TRBD2	.	TRBV7-2	TRBJ2-1
TGTGCCAGCAGCTCAGCGGCAGGTACTATTGATTGGACCCAGTACTTC	CASSSAAGTIDWTQYF	.	.	TRBV7-9	TRBJ2-5
TGTGCCAGACCGTCCTGGGAAGAAAAACTGTTTTTT	CARPSWEEKLFF	.	few	TRBV5-4	TRBJ1-4
TGCGCCAGCAGCTTCTTCAGGGGAACCTACGAGCAGTACTTC	CASSFFRGTYEQYF	.	.	TRBV5-1	TRBJ2-7
TGTGCCAGCAGTCCCCCCGGTCGCTATGGCTACACCTTC	CASSPPGRYGYTF	.	.	TRBV12-3/TRBV12-4	TRBJ1-2
TGTGCCAGCTCACCTTGGGGGATAGACGAGCAGTACTTC	CASSPWGIDEQYF	.	few	TRBV18	TRBJ2-7
TGTGCCAGCAGCGAGGACAGGATCTACGAGCAGTACTTC	CASSEDRIYEQYF	TRBD1	few	TRBV11-2	TRBJ2-7
TGTGCCACCAGTGACTTGGACCTGGGAGAGCAGTACTTC	CATSDLDLGEQYF	.	few	TRBV24-1	TRBJ2-7
TGTGCCAGTACAGACAGTGACTACACCGGGGAGCTGTTTTTT	CASTDSDYTGELFF	.	.	TRBV19	TRBJ2-2
TGTGCCAGCAGTTCCAATACAGGGAAGAGCAATCAGCCCCAGCATTTT	CASSSNTGKSNQPQHF	.	.	TRBV6-2/TRBV6-3	TRBJ1-5
TGCGCCAGCAGCCAAGAGGGGACAGGGGGCGCAGGGCGGACCCAGTACTTC	CASSQEGTGGAGRTQYF	TRBD1	.	TRBV4-3	TRBJ2-5
TGTGCCAGCAGTCCAAGCGTAGGCGAGCAGTACTTC	CASSPSVGEQYF	.	.	TRBV2	TRBJ2-7
TGTGCCAGCACAGATACGCAGTATTTT	CASTDTQYF	.	.	TRBV21-1	TRBJ2-3
TGTGCCAGCAGCTGGTTCGGAGGGGTGCGCACTGAAGCTTTCTTT	CASSWFGGVRTEAFF	.	few	TRBV7-9	TRBJ1-1
TGTGCCAGCAGCGCAAATAGCAATCAGCCCCAGCATTTT	CASSANSNQPQHF	.	.	TRBV9	TRBJ1-5
TGTGCCAGCAGCTTTGATATTGGATTAGCGGGAGCCCAGTACTTC	CASSFDIGLAGAQYF	TRBD2	few	TRBV7-9	TRBJ2-5
TGTGCCAGCAGTGAGGGACAGGGTTATTCCTACGAGCAGTACTTC	CASSEGQGYSYEQYF	TRBD1	.	TRBV2	TRBJ2-7
TGTGCCAGCAGTGATCGGGACAGGGGACGCGAGCAGTACTTC	CASSDRDRGREQYF	TRBD1	.	TRBV6-1	TRBJ2-7
TGTGCCACCAGTGAAGGACAGGGGCGGTATGGCTACACCTTC	CATSEGQGRYGYTF	TRBD1	.	TRBV24-1	TRBJ1-2
TGTGACAGCAGTTTGCCCTCCGTCGGCTACACCTTC	CDSSLPSVGYTF	.	.	TRBV12-3/TRBV12-4	TRBJ1-2
TGTGCCAGCAGCCAAGAAGGGCACTCCACCGGGGAGCTGTTTTTT	CASSQEGHSTGELFF	.	.	TRBV4-2	TRBJ2-2
TGCAGTGCTAGTGCGACTAGCGGGGAGGGAGATACGCAGTATTTT	CSASATSGEGDTQYF	TRBD2	.	TRBV20-1	TRBJ2-3
TGTGCCACCAGTGAGAACAGTTACAATGAGCAGTTCTTC	CATSENSYNEQFF	.	.	TRBV24-1	TRBJ2-1
TGTGCCAGCTCACCCTCCGGGACAGGTCTGTACGAGCAGTACTTC	CASSPSGTGLYEQYF	TRBD1	few	TRBV18	TRBJ2-7
TGTGCCAGCAGCTCGGGAGTGCTCGGAAATTCACCCCTCCACTTT	CASSSGVLGNSPLHF	.	.	TRBV7-9	TRBJ1-6
TGCAGCGTTGCTCGCGAAAACATTCAGTACTTC	CSVARENIQYF	.	.	TRBV29-1	TRBJ2-4
TGTGCCAGCAGCTTAGCGCATAGGACAGGGGACCCATATGGCTACACCTTC	CASSLAHRTGDPYGYTF	TRBD1	few	TRBV7-9	TRBJ1-2
TGCGCCAGCAGCTTGAAACAGGGTTATGGCTACACCTTC	CASSLKQGYGYTF	.	few	TRBV5-1	TRBJ1-2
TGTGCCAGTATCGATATAAGACAGGGGGCCTACAATGAGCAGTTCTTC	CASIDIRQGAYNEQFF	TRBD1	few	TRBV19	TRBJ2-1
TGCGCCAGCAGCTATGGGGTCGCGGGGGTCGGCTCCTACAATGAGCAGTTCTTC	CASSYGVAGVGSYNEQFF	TRBD2	few	TRBV5-1	TRBJ2-1
TGTGCCAGCAGCTTAGGGACAGGGGGTATCGGGGAGCTGTTTTTT	CASSLGTGGIGELFF	TRBD1	.	TRBV7-2	TRBJ2-2
TGTGCCAGCAGTGAGGGACAGTTTAGCAATCAGCCCCAGCATTTT	CASSEGQFSNQPQHF	TRBD1	.	TRBV25-1	TRBJ1-5
TGTGCCAGCAGTTACACAAATCGGGGGACAGTTAGAAATGAGCAGTTCTTC	CASSYTNRGTVRNEQFF	.	.	TRBV6-5	TRBJ2-1
TGCGCCAGCAGCGGCGGGGGGGTTGAGCAGTTCTTC	CASSGGGVEQFF	TRBD2	few	TRBV4-1	TRBJ2-1
TGTGCCAGCAGCATCCAACCAACAGGGTCTGGAAACACCATATATTTT	CASSIQPTGSGNTIYF	.	.	TRBV7-6	TRBJ1-3
TGTGCCAGCAGCATCCTAGCGGGAGGGCCGCGGGAGACCCAGTACTTC	CASSILAGGPRETQYF	TRBD2	.	TRBV7-2	TRBJ2-5
TGTGCCAGCAGCCCCGAGTCAAGGTTGAGGGACAATGAGCAGTTCTTC	CASSPESRLRDNEQFF	.	few	TRBV5-5	TRBJ2-1
TGCAGCCTAAACAGGGGATCATCAGGCTACAATGAGCAGTTCTTC	CSLNRGSSGYNEQFF	TRBD1	.	TRBV29-1	TRBJ2-1